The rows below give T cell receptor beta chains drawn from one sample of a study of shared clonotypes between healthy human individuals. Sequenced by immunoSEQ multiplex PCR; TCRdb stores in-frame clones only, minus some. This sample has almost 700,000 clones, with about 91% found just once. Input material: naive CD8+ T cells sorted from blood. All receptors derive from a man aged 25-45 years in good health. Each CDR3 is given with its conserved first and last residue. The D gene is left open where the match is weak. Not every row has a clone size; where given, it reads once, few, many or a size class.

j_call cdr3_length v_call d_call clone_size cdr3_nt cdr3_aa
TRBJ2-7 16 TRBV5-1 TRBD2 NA TGCGCCAGCAGCTTGGATGGCGGGAGGAGCTCCTACGAGCAGTACTTC CASSLDGGRSSYEQYF
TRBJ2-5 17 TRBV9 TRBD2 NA TGTGCCAGCAGCGTAGCGGCGGGGGATGCCTGGCCAGAGACCCAGTACTTC CASSVAAGDAWPETQYF
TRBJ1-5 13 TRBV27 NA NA TGTGCCAGCAGTTTATCAGGCAATCAGCCCCAGCATTTT CASSLSGNQPQHF
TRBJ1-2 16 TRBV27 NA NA TGTGCCAGCAGTGAGACACCGGAGGGTTCTGTCTATGGCTACACCTTC CASSETPEGSVYGYTF
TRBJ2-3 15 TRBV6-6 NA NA TGTGCCAGCAGCTTGGAGGGGGTATTCTTCGGAACGCAGTATTTT CASSLEGVFFGTQYF
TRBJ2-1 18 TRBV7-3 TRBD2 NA TGTGCCAGCAGCTTAATCGGGGCTCTTGCGGGAGGGGTCGATGAGCAGTTCTTC CASSLIGALAGGVDEQFF
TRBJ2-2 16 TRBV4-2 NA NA TGTGCCAGCAGCCAGGACGTCGGCGGACACACCGGGGAGCTGTTTTTT CASSQDVGGHTGELFF
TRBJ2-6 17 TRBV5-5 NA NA TGTGCCAGCAGCTTGTTTGCAGGGACCTCTGGGGCCAACGTCCTGACTTTC CASSLFAGTSGANVLTF
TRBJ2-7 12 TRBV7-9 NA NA TGTGCCAGCAGCCAGACCCCTAACGAGCAGTACTTC CASSQTPNEQYF
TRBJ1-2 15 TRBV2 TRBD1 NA TGTGCCAGCAGTGAGATTCGGACAGGGAGGGAGGGCTACACCTTC CASSEIRTGREGYTF
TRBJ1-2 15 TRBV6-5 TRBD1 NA TGTGCCAGCAGTTACACAGACAGGGCTAACTATGGCTACACCTTC CASSYTDRANYGYTF
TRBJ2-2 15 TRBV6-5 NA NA TGTGCCAGCAGTTACTCTACAGGGTCGGTCGGGGAGCTGTTTTTT CASSYSTGSVGELFF
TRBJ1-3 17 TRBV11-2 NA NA TGTGCCAGCAGCTTAGACTCCGGGACACACGCTGGAAACACCATATATTTT CASSLDSGTHAGNTIYF
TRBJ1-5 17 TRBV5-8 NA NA TGTGCCAGCAGCTTGCCCGGAAGGCTTGGAGGCAATCAGCCCCAGCATTTT CASSLPGRLGGNQPQHF
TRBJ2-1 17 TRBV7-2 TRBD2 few TGTGCCAGCGCGTCCAGCCTACTAGCGGGAGGGAGCAATGAGCAGTTCTTC CASASSLLAGGSNEQFF
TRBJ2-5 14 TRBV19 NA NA TGTGCCAGTAGTACCCTCGGCACGGGAGAGACCCAGTACTTC CASSTLGTGETQYF
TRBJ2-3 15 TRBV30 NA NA TGTGCCTGGAGCGGGGGACACATGCACGCAGATACGCAGTATTTT CAWSGGHMHADTQYF
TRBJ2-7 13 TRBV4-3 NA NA TGCGCCAGCAGCCTTTCCCCGTCCCACGAGCAGTACTTC CASSLSPSHEQYF
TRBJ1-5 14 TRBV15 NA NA TGTGCCACCAGCAGGGGCCGCGTCAATCAGCCCCAGCATTTT CATSRGRVNQPQHF
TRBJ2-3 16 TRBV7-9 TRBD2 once TGTGCCAGCAGGACGTCCGGGACTAGCGGCACAGATACGCAGTATTTT CASRTSGTSGTDTQYF
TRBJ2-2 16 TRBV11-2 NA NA TGTGCCAGCAGCCCTACTCGGGATGCGGGCACCGGGGAGCTGTTTTTT CASSPTRDAGTGELFF
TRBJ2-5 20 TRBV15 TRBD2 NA TGTGCCACCAGCGCATACCGGGTTCTAGCGGGAGGGGGGTACCAAGAGACCCAGTACTTC CATSAYRVLAGGGYQETQYF
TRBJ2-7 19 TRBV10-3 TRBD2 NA TGTGCCATCAGGGGGGACAGGGGCACCGGGACTAGCGGGAGCTACGAGCAGTACTTC CAIRGDRGTGTSGSYEQYF
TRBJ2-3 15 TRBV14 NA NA TGTGCCAGCAGCCAAGATCCTTCCGGCCTGGATACGCAGTATTTT CASSQDPSGLDTQYF
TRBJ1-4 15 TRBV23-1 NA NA TGCGCCAGCAGACCTGGGTTGGGGGCGCTTGAAAAACTGTTTTTT CASRPGLGALEKLFF
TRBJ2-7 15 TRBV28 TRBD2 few TGTGCCAGCAGCACACAGCGGGAGGGCCCGGGCGAGCAGTACTTC CASSTQREGPGEQYF
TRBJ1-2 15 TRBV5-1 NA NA TGCGCCAGCAGCCCCACGACAGGTTCTAACTATGGCTACACCTTC CASSPTTGSNYGYTF
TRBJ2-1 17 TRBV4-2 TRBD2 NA TGTGCCAGCAGCCAAGATACCGGGACTAGCGGGATCGGTGAGCAGTTCTTC CASSQDTGTSGIGEQFF
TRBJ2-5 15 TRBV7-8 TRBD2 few TGTGCCAGCAGCTTATCTAGCGGGAGTGCGGAGACCCAGTACTTC CASSLSSGSAETQYF
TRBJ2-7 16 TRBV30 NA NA TGTGCCTCGGGAACACTGGGGGCGGGGAGGGGCTACGAGCAGTACTTC CASGTLGAGRGYEQYF
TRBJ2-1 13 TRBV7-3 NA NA TGTGCCAGCAGCGGGAGCTCCTACAATGAGCAGTTCTTC CASSGSSYNEQFF
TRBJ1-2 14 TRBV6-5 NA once TGTGCCAGCAGTTACTCTCGGGGGGGCTATGGCTACACCTTC CASSYSRGGYGYTF
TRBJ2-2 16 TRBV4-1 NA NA TGCGCCAGCAGCCGTTTGGGGGCAGCGGACACCGGGGAGCTGTTTTTT CASSRLGAADTGELFF
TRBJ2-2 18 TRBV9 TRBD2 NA TGTGCCAGCAGCGCGACGCGAGAGACTAGCGGGAGGGCCTGGGAGCTGTTTTTT CASSATRETSGRAWELFF
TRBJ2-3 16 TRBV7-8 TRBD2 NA TGTGCCAGCAGCTTAGTAGTCGTAGCGGGACCAGATACGCAGTATTTT CASSLVVVAGPDTQYF
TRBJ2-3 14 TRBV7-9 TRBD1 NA TGTGCCAGCAGCCCTCGGGACAGCCCAGATACGCAGTATTTT CASSPRDSPDTQYF
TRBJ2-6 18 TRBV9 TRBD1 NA TGTGCCAGCAGCGTGTCGGACAGGGCCACCTCTGGGGCCAACGTCCTGACTTTC CASSVSDRATSGANVLTF
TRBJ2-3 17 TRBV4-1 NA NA TGCGCCAGCAGCCAAACCCCCCTAGGAGGTAGCACAGATACGCAGTATTTT CASSQTPLGGSTDTQYF
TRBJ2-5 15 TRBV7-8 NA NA TGTGCCAGCAGCTCATGGACAGAGGTCCTCGAGACCCAGTACTTC CASSSWTEVLETQYF